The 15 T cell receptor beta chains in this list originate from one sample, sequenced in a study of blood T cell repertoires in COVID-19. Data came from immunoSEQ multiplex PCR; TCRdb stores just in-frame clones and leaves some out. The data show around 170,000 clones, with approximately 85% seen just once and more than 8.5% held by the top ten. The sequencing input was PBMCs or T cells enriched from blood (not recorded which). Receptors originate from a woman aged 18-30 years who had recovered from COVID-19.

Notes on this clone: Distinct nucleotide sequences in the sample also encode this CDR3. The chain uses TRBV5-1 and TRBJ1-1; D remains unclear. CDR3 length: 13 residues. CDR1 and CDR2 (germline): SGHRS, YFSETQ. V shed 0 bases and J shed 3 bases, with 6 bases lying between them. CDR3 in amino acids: CASSLDRDTEAFF. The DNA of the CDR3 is TGCGCCAGCAGCTTGGACCGGGACACTGAAGCTTTCTTT.

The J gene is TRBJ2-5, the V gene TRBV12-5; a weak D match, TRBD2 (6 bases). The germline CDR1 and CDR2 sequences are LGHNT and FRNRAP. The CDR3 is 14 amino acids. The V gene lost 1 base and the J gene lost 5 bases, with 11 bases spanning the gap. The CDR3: CASGLELALETQYF. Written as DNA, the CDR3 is TGTGCTAGTGGTTTGGAACTAGCTCTTGAGACCCAGTACTTC.

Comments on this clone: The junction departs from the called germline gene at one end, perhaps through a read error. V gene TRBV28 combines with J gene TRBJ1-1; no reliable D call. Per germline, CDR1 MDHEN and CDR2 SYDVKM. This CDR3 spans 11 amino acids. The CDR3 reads CASSLNSEAFF. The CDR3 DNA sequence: TGTGCCAGCAGTTTAAACAGTGAAGCTTTCTTT.

The CDR3 nucleotides read TGTGCCACCAGCACCCGACAGGGAATCAGGGAGCTGTTTTTT. This sequence encodes CATSTRQGIRELFF. The J gene is TRBJ2-2, the V gene TRBV15, with 7 bases lining up with TRBD1. V lost 4 bases, J lost 9 bases, and 8 bases stayed unmatched. CDR3 length: 14 residues. Germline CDR1 and CDR2: LNHNV and YYDKDF (reference sequence).

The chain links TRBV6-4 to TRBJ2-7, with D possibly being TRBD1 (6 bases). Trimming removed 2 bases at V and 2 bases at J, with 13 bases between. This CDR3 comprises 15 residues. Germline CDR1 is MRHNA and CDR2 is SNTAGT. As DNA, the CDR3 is TGTGCCAGCAGTGACCAGGACAGCCCTGCCTACGAGCAGTACTTC. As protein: CASSDQDSPAYEQYF.

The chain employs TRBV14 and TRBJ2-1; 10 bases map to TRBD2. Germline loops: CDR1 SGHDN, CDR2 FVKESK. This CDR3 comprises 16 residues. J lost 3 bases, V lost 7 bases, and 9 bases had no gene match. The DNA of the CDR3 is TGTGCCAGCACCTCAGGGACTAGCGAGATCTACAATGAGCAGTTCTTC. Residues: CASTSGTSEIYNEQFF.

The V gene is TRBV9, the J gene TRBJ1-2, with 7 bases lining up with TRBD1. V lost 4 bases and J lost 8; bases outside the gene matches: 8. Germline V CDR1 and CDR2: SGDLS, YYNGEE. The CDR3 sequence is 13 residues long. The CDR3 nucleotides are TGTGCCAGCAGCTCAGGGACAGCCTTGGGCTACACCTTC. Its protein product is CASSSGTALGYTF.

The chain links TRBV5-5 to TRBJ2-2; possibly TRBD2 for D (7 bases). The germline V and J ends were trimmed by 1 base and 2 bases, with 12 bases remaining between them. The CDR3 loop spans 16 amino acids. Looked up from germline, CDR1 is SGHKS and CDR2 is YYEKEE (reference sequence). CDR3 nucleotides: TGTGCCAGCAGCTTGTGGGCGGGGGCAAACACCGGGGAGCTGTTTTTT. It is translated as CASSLWAGANTGELFF.

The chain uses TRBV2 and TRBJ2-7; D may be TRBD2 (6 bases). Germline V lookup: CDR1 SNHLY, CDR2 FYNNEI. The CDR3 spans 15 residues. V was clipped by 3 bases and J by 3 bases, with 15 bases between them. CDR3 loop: CASSEEGLSVYEQYF. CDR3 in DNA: TGTGCCAGCAGTGAGGAGGGACTGTCAGTCTACGAGCAGTACTTC.

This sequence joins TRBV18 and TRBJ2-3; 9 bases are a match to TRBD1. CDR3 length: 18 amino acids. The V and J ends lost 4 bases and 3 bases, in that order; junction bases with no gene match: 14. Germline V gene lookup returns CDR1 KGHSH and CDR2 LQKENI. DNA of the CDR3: TGTGCCAGCTCACGAAACGTTTGGGACAGGGTAGGGACAGATACGCAGTATTTT. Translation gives CASSRNVWDRVGTDTQYF.

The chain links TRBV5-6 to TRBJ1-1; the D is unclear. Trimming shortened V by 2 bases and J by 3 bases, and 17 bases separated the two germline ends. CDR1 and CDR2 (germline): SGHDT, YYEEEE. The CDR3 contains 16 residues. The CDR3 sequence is CASSFPRGGWDTEAFF. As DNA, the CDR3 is TGTGCCAGCAGCTTCCCTCGGGGAGGTTGGGACACTGAAGCTTTCTTT.

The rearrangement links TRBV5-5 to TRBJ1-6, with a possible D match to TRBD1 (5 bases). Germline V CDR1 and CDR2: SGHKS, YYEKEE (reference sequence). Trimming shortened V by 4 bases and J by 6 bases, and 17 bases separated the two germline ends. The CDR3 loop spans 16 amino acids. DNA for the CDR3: TGTGCCAGCAGCCTGGGAGTCGGGGGGGTTAATTCACCCCTCCACTTT. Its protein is CASSLGVGGVNSPLHF.

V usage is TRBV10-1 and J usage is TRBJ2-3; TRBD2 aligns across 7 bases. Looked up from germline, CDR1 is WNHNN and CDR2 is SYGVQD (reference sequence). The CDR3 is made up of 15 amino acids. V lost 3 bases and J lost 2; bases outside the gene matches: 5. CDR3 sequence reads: CASSDSSGNTDTQYF. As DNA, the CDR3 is TGCGCCAGCAGTGACTCTAGCGGAAACACAGATACGCAGTATTTT.

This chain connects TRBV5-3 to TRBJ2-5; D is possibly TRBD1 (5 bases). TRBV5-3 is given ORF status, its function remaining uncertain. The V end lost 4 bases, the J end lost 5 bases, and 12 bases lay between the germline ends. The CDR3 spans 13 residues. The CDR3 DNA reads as TGTGCCAGAAGCGAGGACAAAGGGGAGACCCAGTACTTC. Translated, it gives CARSEDKGETQYF.

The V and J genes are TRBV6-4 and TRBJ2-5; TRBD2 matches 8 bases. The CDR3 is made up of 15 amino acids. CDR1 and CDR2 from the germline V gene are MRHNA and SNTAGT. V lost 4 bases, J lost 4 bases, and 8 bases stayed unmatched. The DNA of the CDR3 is TGTGCCAGCAGTGCCACCAGCGGGGGAGGAGAGACCCAGTACTTC. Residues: CASSATSGGGETQYF.